The 30 T cell receptor beta chains below all came from one sample that was sequenced in a study of T cells expressing NK-cell markers. TCRdb reprocessed the 5' RACE reads, with one entry per CDR3 protein and no DNA. This table lists about 390,000 distinct CDR3 sequences. The sequencing input was blood T cells: a sorted CD56 or NKG2C T cell subset, CD4+ or CD8+ T cells, or bulk PBMC T cells (not recorded which). These receptors were collected from a woman aged 45 to 65 in good health.

This chain connects TRBV7-3 to TRBJ2-1; TCRdb picks TRBD2, but there is no DNA to check that call. The CDR3 runs to 15 residues. Germline V lookup: CDR1 SGHTA, CDR2 FQGTGA. The CDR3 protein is CASSSTSGRSNEQFF.

CDR3 sequence: CATADPGNEQFF. The chain carries TRBV24-1 and TRBJ2-1; no DNA is available, so the TRBD1 call from TCRdb remains unchecked. CDR1 is KGHDR and CDR2 is SFDVKD in the germline V gene. The CDR3 is made up of 12 amino acids.

The J gene is TRBJ2-7, the V gene TRBV10-3; TCRdb outputs TRBD1, but without DNA this stays unchecked. Germline assignment: CDR1 ENHRY and CDR2 SYGVKD. The CDR3 has 14 amino acids. CDR3 region: CAISSGTGSYEQYF.

The chain is built from TRBV15 and TRBJ2-1. This CDR3 region has 12 residues. CDR1 is LNHNV and CDR2 is YYDKDF in the germline V gene (reference sequence). The CDR3 sequence is CATSRDMGEKFF.

This chain uses TRBV28 with TRBJ2-5; TCRdb indicates TRBD2, and absent DNA this call remains unverified. This CDR3 region has 16 residues. Germline CDR1 is MDHEN and CDR2 is SYDVKM. Here the CDR3 reads CASSLGGLAAKETQYF.

The rearrangement joins TRBV5-1 to TRBJ1-5. The CDR3 has 15 residues. The germline V gene has CDR1 SGHRS and CDR2 YFSETQ. The CDR3 protein is CASSLGPEINQPQHF.

CDR3 sequence: CASSSRRIGAQETQYF. The V and J genes are TRBV13 and TRBJ2-5; no DNA is available, so the TRBD1 call from TCRdb remains unchecked. Germline V lookup: CDR1 PRHDT, CDR2 FYEKMQ (reference sequence). The CDR3 has 16 residues.

The rearrangement joins TRBV20-1 to TRBJ2-1; TCRdb designates TRBD1, a call that cannot be tested without DNA. Germline CDR1 and CDR2: DFQATT and SNEGSKA (reference sequence). This CDR3 has 14 residues. CDR3 protein: CSARDRGRTNEQFF.

The chain joins TRBV6-5 to TRBJ2-5; the D call from TCRdb, TRBD2, cannot be confirmed without DNA. Germline CDR1 and CDR2: MNHEY and SVGAGI. The CDR3 is 15 amino acids. The CDR3 protein is CASSPLAGVGKTQYF.

The V call is TRBV7-2, the J call TRBJ1-6. CDR3 length: 16 amino acids. Per the germline V gene, CDR1 is SGHTA and CDR2 is FQGNSA. The CDR3 region is CASSLLPPSYNSPLHF.

CDR3 amino acids: CAIMFGGMSSEQFF. This rearrangement joins TRBV10-3 to TRBJ2-1; the TCRdb D gene call, TRBD2, has no DNA to confirm it. Germline CDR1 and CDR2: ENHRY and SYGVKD. The CDR3 contains 14 residues.

The rearrangement uses TRBV29-1 and TRBJ2-1; the D gene TCRdb calls, TRBD1, cannot be checked with no DNA. This CDR3 has 13 residues. Germline V gene lookup returns CDR1 SQVTM and CDR2 ANQGSEA. CDR3 region: CSAGQGDFNEQFF.

The genes are TRBV27 and TRBJ2-1; lacking DNA, the TRBD1 call made by TCRdb goes unchecked. From germline, CDR1 is MNHEY and CDR2 SMNVEV (reference sequence). The CDR3 contains 15 residues. CDR3 amino acids: CASTTRGQEYNEQFF.

This chain joins TRBV5-1 and TRBJ2-1; there is no DNA to check the TCRdb D call of TRBD2. The CDR3 consists of 17 residues. Per germline, CDR1 SGHRS and CDR2 YFSETQ. The CDR3 sequence: CASSIRSTRNLYNEQFF.

The chain carries TRBV5-1 and TRBJ2-3; TCRdb returns TRBD2, unconfirmable since there is no DNA. Germline loops: CDR1 SGHRS, CDR2 YFSETQ. CDR3 length: 16 amino acids. The CDR3 loop reads CASSRTSGRAGDTQYF.

The V and J genes are TRBV4-2 and TRBJ1-3; TCRdb names TRBD1, which stays unverified in the absence of DNA. The CDR3 has 16 residues. Germline assignment: CDR1 LGHNA and CDR2 YNFKEQ. The CDR3 is CASSQATGSSGNTIYF.

The chain has TRBV21-1 and TRBJ1-5; TCRdb designates TRBD1, a call that cannot be tested without DNA. TRBV21-1 counts as a pseudogene. The CDR3 sequence is 18 residues long. CDR3: CASSPCMAGLVSNQPQHF.

V and J are TRBV2 and TRBJ1-5; the D call of TRBD1 rests on TCRdb alone, since no DNA is present to check it. Germline assignment: CDR1 SNHLY and CDR2 FYNNEI. This CDR3 has 19 residues. CDR3 protein: CASSPEEFSGAYSNQPQHF.

The V call is TRBV5-6, the J call TRBJ1-1. Germline lookup yields CDR1 SGHDT and CDR2 YYEEEE. This CDR3 is built from 16 residues. The CDR3 spells CASSLRRAKRNTEAFF. Full variable domain (rest looked up from reference TRBV5-6 and TRBJ1-1): DAGVTQSPTHLIKTRGQQVTLRCSPKSGHDTVSWYQQALGQGPQFIFQYYEEEERQRGNFPDRFSGHQFPNYSSELNVNALLLGDSALYLCASSLRRAKRNTEAFFGQGTRLTVV.

This chain uses TRBV27 with TRBJ2-1. The germline V gene has CDR1 MNHEY and CDR2 SMNVEV (reference sequence). CDR3 length: 16 residues. CDR3 region: CASSYRRFGSYNEQFF.

The chain combines TRBV5-1 with TRBJ2-1. The germline gives CDR1 SGHRS, CDR2 YFSETQ. The length of the CDR3 is 14 residues. The CDR3 region is CASSPVDGRNEQFF.

The rearrangement uses TRBV5-1 and TRBJ2-5; TCRdb selects TRBD1, and the lack of DNA leaves this call unchecked. The germline gives CDR1 SGHRS, CDR2 YFSETQ. There are 11 residues in the CDR3. CDR3 region: CAPRVRETQYF.

The CDR3 loop reads CSARGGGVVSLHEQFF. V and J are TRBV20-1 and TRBJ2-1; lacking DNA, the TRBD1 call made by TCRdb goes unchecked. The CDR3 is 16 residues long. Germline assignment: CDR1 DFQATT and CDR2 SNEGSKA (reference sequence).

The chain joins TRBV27 to TRBJ1-3; the TCRdb D gene call, TRBD1, has no DNA to confirm it. The CDR3 loop spans 13 amino acids. CDR1 MNHEY and CDR2 SMNVEV come from the germline V gene (reference sequence). CDR3 in amino acids: CASLRGAENTIYF.

The chain joins TRBV6-5 to TRBJ2-1; TCRdb proposes TRBD2, but this gene call is untestable without DNA. The CDR3 is 15 residues long. Germline assignment: CDR1 MNHEY and CDR2 SVGAGI. The chain's CDR3 is CASRGEGGDFNEQFF.

V usage is TRBV30 and J usage is TRBJ2-7. The CDR3 length is 13 residues. The V gene's germline CDR1 is GTSNPN and CDR2 SVGIG (reference sequence). The CDR3 protein is CAWTPDTSYEQYF.

J is TRBJ2-3 and V is TRBV5-1; the TRBD1 assignment by TCRdb is unverifiable without DNA. Germline V gene data show CDR1 as SGHRS and CDR2 as YFSETQ. The CDR3 is 15 amino acids. The CDR3 here is CASSFYRARTDTQYF.

The genes are TRBV5-1 and TRBJ1-1; TCRdb selects TRBD1, and the lack of DNA leaves this call unchecked. Germline loops: CDR1 SGHRS, CDR2 YFSETQ. The CDR3 contains 17 residues. The CDR3 protein is CASSSNRGPVFDTEAFF.

This chain joins TRBV12-3 or TRBV12-4 and TRBJ2-3. There are 14 residues in the CDR3. The CDR3 spells CASSPGSSTDTQYF.

This chain connects TRBV5-1 to TRBJ2-7; TCRdb returns TRBD2, unconfirmable since there is no DNA. The CDR3 spans 14 residues. CDR1 and CDR2 (germline): SGHRS, YFSETQ. The chain's CDR3 is CASSLLAGEWEQYF. The whole variable domain, filled in from reference TRBV5-1 and TRBJ2-7, reads KAGVTQTPRYLIKTRGQQVTLSCSPISGHRSVSWYQQTPGQGLQFLFEYFSETQRNKGNFPGRFSGRQFSNSRSEMNVSTLELGDSALYLCASSLLAGEWEQYFGPGTRLTVT.